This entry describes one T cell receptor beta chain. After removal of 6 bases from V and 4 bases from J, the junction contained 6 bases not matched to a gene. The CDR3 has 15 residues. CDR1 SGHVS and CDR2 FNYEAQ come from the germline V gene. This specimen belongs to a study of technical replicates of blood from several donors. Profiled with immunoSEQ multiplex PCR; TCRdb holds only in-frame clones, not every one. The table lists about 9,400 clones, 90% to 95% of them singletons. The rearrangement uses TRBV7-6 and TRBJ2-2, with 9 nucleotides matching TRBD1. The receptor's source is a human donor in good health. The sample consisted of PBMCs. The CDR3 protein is CASRPGTGFTGELFF. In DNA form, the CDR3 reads TGTGCCAGCAGGCCCGGGACAGGGTTCACCGGGGAGCTGTTTTTT.